This T cell receptor (beta chain) was sequenced in a study of cytomegalovirus exposure and HLA in healthy donors. Study-wide background: Assignment to the Caucasian-associated ancestry cluster applied to approximately 80% of the approximately 370 genotyped donors.

In the case of this clone: The antigen is unknown.

V shed 1 base, J shed 5 bases, and the junction held 2 bases outside the gene matches. Germline V gene sequence: CDR1 SGHAT, CDR2 FQNNGV. The CDR3 consists of 15 residues. The primer mix had 60 Vbeta and 13 Jbeta primers. Profiling relied on immunoSEQ multiplex PCR, and the TCRdb table lists in-frame clones only, not all of them. Of about 140,000 clones in the sample, 70% to 80% were seen once. General observations from the study: V- and J-gene trimming of TCR beta was linked (in a later analysis) to a missense DCLRE1C variant.

The specimen sequenced was PBMCs. The TCR sequence derives from a man in his late teens or twenties in good health and CMV-seronegative. The chain couples TRBV11-2 to TRBJ1-5; TRBD1 aligns across 10 bases. The chain's CDR3 is CASSLGGTGDQPQHF. CDR3 in DNA: TGTGCCAGCAGCTTAGGCGGGACAGGGGATCAGCCCCAGCATTTT.